This is a list of T cell receptor beta chains from one sample in a study of beta chain features in type 1 diabetes. The repertoire was sequenced with immunoSEQ multiplex PCR; TCRdb's copy has only in-frame clones and lacks some. Seen here are 600,000 to 700,000 clones, 10% to 15% observed once, and the top ten hold less than 0.025%. Sequencing was performed on naive CD4+ T cells from blood. The receptors here all came from a man aged 18 to 29 with type 1 diabetes. CDR3s include the opening cysteine and the closing phenylalanine or tryptophan. The D gene is left open where the match is weak. Clone sizes are given selectively: once, few, many, or a class where the clone is expanded.

j_gene,d_gene,v_gene,abundance,CDR3aa,CDR3nt
TRBJ2-1,.,TRBV30,.,CAWSGQGSYNEQFF,TGTGCCTGGAGTGGGCAGGGCTCCTACAATGAGCAGTTCTTC
TRBJ2-5,.,TRBV5-1,.,CASSPFEGGQETQYF,TGCGCCAGCAGCCCCTTTGAGGGGGGCCAAGAGACCCAGTACTTC
TRBJ1-5,.,TRBV30,.,CAWSVDFFNQPQHF,TGTGCCTGGAGTGTAGATTTTTTTAATCAGCCCCAGCATTTT
TRBJ2-4,.,TRBV6-6,.,CASSTRDTVAKNIQYF,TGTGCCAGCAGTACAAGGGACACCGTAGCCAAAAACATTCAGTACTTC
TRBJ2-7,.,TRBV19,.,CASSRDTSLDEQYF,TGTGCCAGTAGTAGGGACACGTCGTTGGACGAGCAGTACTTC
TRBJ1-1,.,TRBV7-9,.,CAESGPAMNTEAFF,TGTGCCGAATCCGGACCCGCGATGAACACTGAAGCTTTCTTT
TRBJ1-2,.,TRBV23-1,few,CPSSSGAKIYGYTF,TGCCCGAGTAGTAGCGGGGCGAAAATTTATGGCTACACCTTC
TRBJ2-7,TRBD1,TRBV7-2,few,CASSSTGTGYYEQYF,TGTGCCAGCAGCTCCACCGGGACAGGGTACTACGAGCAGTACTTC
TRBJ1-3,TRBD1,TRBV27,.,CASSFAGGNSGNTIYF,TGTGCCAGCAGTTTCGCAGGGGGAAACTCTGGAAACACCATATATTTT
TRBJ1-4,.,TRBV11-3,few,CASSFGSEKLFF,TGTGCCAGCAGCTTTGGGAGTGAAAAACTGTTTTTT
TRBJ2-5,TRBD1,TRBV7-7,.,CASPDRIQETQYF,TGTGCCAGCCCGGACAGGATTCAAGAGACCCAGTACTTC
TRBJ2-5,.,TRBV20-1,.,CSVWYQETQYF,TGCAGTGTTTGGTACCAAGAGACCCAGTACTTC
TRBJ2-3,.,TRBV10-1,.,CASSGGARDTQYF,TGCGCCAGCAGTGGGGGGGCCAGGGATACGCAGTATTTT
TRBJ1-4,.,TRBV6-1,.,CASRSGEKLFF,TGTGCCAGCCGGAGCGGTGAAAAACTGTTTTTT
TRBJ2-1,.,TRBV27,few,CASSRRTRYNEQFF,TGTGCCAGCAGCCGGAGGACACGCTACAATGAGCAGTTCTTC
TRBJ2-3,.,TRBV11-2,once,CASSLGEKGTQYF,TGTGCCAGCAGCTTAGGGGAAAAGGGTACGCAGTATTTT
TRBJ2-3,.,TRBV28,few,CASSSQGWRYF,TGTGCCAGCAGCTCCCAGGGTTGGCGCTATTTT
TRBJ2-7,.,TRBV18,.,CASSPRNGVKEQYF,TGTGCCAGCTCACCGAGAAACGGAGTGAAGGAGCAGTACTTC
TRBJ2-1,TRBD2,TRBV10-3,.,CAISTTSGGRDEQFF,TGTGCCATCAGTACGACTAGCGGGGGGAGAGATGAGCAGTTCTTC
TRBJ2-1,TRBD2,TRBV27,few,CASSSSGSYNEQFF,TGTGCCAGCAGTTCTAGCGGCTCCTACAATGAGCAGTTCTTC
TRBJ1-1,TRBD1,TRBV19,.,CASRGQGWRTEAFF,TGTGCCAGTAGGGGACAGGGATGGAGGACTGAAGCTTTCTTT
TRBJ1-5,TRBD1,TRBV18,.,CASSPLGQGGNQPQHF,TGTGCCAGCTCACCACTTGGACAGGGTGGCAATCAGCCCCAGCATTTT
TRBJ1-5,.,TRBV30,few,CAWSVGTENQPQHF,TGTGCCTGGAGTGTAGGGACCGAGAATCAGCCCCAGCATTTT
TRBJ1-1,.,TRBV10-3,.,CAISEGQGPEAFF,TGTGCCATCAGTGAAGGGCAGGGGCCTGAAGCTTTCTTT
TRBJ1-4,TRBD1,TRBV6-1,.,CASSEVLYRGGEKLFF,TGTGCCAGCAGTGAAGTCCTTTACAGGGGCGGTGAAAAACTGTTTTTT
TRBJ1-1,TRBD1,TRBV6-1,.,CATARQGNTEAFF,TGTGCCACTGCCCGACAGGGGAACACTGAAGCTTTCTTT
TRBJ2-3,.,TRBV19,.,CASSPQVTDTQYF,TGTGCCAGTAGTCCCCAAGTCACAGATACGCAGTATTTT
TRBJ2-3,TRBD2,TRBV15,few,CATSSPLAGAILTQYF,TGTGCCACCAGCTCACCCTTAGCGGGGGCCATCCTTACGCAGTATTTT